These 3 T cell receptor beta chains originate from one sample sequenced in a study of T-cell reconstitution after alpha-beta-depleted transplantation in children. Unique molecular identifiers were used in preparing the TCRbeta library. TCRdb recomputed calls from the PCR reads with MiXCR, one row per CDR3 protein. The sample includes 530,000 or so distinct CDR3 sequences, more than 20% seen only once; the top ten take approximately 33%. The sample consisted of PBMCs, taken before TCRalphabeta/CD19-depleted stem cell transplant. These receptors were obtained from a boy under three years old with Wiskott-Aldrich syndrome, due to receive a stem cell transplant.

This clonotype was counted only a few times. This sequence joins TRBV3-1 and TRBJ2-1, with TRBD2 matching over 9 bases. The V gene end was trimmed by 2 bases and the J gene end by 10 bases; junction bases not matched to a gene: 9. The germline gives CDR1 LGHDT, CDR2 YNNKEL (reference sequence). The CDR3 is made up of 15 amino acids. This chain's CDR3 is CASSQKWREGREQFF. The CDR3 DNA is TGTGCCAGCAGCCAAAAGTGGCGGGAGGGCCGCGAGCAGTTCTTC.

The chain uses TRBV20-1 and TRBJ1-1; TRBD1 is a possible D gene (5 bases). Germline CDR1 and CDR2: DFQATT and SNEGSKA (reference sequence). Trimming cost V 8 bases and J 1 base, with 14 bases left between them. The CDR3 extends over 13 amino acids. The CDR3 here is CSYRDPWNTEAFF. CDR3 nucleotide sequence: TGCAGTTACCGGGACCCCTGGAACACTGAAGCTTTCTTT.

The rearrangement links TRBV20-1 to TRBJ1-2, with a possible D match to TRBD1 (6 bases). The V and J ends lost 5 bases and 5 bases respectively, with 12 bases between them. Germline values: CDR1 DFQATT, CDR2 SNEGSKA (reference sequence). CDR3 size: 12 residues. In nucleotides, the CDR3 is TGCAGTGCTGAACAGGGTGGATATGGCTACACCTTC. Translating it yields CSAEQGGYGYTF.